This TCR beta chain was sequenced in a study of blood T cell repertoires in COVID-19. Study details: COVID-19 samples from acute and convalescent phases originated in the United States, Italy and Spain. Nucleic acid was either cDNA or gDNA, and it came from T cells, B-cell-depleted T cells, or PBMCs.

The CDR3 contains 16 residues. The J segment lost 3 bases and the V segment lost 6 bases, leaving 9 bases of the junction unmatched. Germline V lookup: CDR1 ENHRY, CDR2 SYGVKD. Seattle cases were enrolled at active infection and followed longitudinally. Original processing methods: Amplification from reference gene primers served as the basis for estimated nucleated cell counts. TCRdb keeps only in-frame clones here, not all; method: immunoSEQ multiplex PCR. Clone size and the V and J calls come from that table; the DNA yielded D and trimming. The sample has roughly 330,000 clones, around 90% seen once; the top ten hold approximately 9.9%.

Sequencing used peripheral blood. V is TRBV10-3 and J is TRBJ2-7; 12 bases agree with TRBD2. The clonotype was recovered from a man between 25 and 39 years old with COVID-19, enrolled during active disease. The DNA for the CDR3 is TGTGCCATCAGCGCTAGCGGGAGGGCTCCAGGCTACGAGCAGTACTTC. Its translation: CAISASGRAPGYEQYF.